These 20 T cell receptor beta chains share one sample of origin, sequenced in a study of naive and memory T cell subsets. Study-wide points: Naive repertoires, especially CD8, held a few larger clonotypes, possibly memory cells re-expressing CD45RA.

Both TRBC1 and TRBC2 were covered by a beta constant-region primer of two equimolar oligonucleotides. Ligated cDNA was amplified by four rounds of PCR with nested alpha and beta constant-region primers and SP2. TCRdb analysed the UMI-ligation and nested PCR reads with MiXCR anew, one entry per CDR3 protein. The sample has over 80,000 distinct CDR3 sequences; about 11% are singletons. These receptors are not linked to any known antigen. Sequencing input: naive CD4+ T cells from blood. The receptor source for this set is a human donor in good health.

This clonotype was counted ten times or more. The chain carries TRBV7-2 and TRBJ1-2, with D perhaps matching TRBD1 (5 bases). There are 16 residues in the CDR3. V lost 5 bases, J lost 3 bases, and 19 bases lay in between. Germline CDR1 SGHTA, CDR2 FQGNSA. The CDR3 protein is CASSPSTGRGDYGYTF. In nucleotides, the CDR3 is TGTGCCAGCAGCCCCTCCACCGGGCGGGGGGACTATGGCTACACCTTC.

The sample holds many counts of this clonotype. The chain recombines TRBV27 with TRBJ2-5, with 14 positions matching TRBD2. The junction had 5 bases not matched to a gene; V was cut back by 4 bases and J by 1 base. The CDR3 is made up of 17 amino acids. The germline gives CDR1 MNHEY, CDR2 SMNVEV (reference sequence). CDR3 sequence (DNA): TGTGCCAGCAGTTCGAGACTAGCGGGGGGGCTCCAAGAGACCCAGTACTTC. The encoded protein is CASSSRLAGGLQETQYF.

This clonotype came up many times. As DNA, the CDR3 is TGTGCCAGCAACCCGCGGGGGGGACTAGCCGGCGAGACCCAGTACTTC. This gives the protein CASNPRGGLAGETQYF. The gene calls are TRBV12-3 or TRBV12-4 and TRBJ2-5; the match to TRBD2 covers 9 bases. Trimming at V came to 7 bases and at J to 5 bases, leaving 14 bases not matched to a gene. This CDR3 is 16 amino acids long.

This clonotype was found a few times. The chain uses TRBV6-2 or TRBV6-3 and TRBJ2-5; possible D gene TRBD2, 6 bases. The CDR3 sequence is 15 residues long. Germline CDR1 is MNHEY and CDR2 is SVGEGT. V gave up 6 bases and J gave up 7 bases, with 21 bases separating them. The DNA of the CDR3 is TGTGCCAGCAGACGCGGAACCGGGACCGGGGGGACCCAGTACTTC. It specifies CASRRGTGTGGTQYF.

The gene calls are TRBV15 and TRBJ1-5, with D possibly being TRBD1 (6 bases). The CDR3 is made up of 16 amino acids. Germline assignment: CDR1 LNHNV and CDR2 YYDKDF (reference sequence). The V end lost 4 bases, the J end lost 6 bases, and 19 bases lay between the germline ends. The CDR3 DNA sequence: TGTGCCACCAGCAAAACCCTTCGACAGGAAGCTCAGCCCCAGCATTTT. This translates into CATSKTLRQEAQPQHF.

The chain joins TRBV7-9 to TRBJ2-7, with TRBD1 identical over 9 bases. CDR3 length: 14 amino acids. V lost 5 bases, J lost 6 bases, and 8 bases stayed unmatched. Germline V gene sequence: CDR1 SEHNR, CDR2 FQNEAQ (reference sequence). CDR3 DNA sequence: TGTGCCAGCAGCCACGGTACAGGGGGCTTCGAGCAGTACTTC. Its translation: CASSHGTGGFEQYF.

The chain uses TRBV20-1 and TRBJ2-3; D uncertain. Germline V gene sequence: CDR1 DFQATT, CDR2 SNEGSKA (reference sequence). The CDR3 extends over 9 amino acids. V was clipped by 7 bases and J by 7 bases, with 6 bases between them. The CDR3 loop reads CSVSNTQYF. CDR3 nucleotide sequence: TGCAGTGTCTCAAATACGCAGTATTTT.

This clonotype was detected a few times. As DNA, the CDR3 is TGTGCCAGCAGCCCCCGTGTGGCTAATACGGAAGGCTACACCTTC. As protein: CASSPRVANTEGYTF. The gene calls are TRBV7-9 and TRBJ1-2; the D is unclear. V was pared by 5 bases and J by 8 bases, with 21 bases between. Per germline, CDR1 SEHNR and CDR2 FQNEAQ (reference sequence). The CDR3 is 15 residues long.

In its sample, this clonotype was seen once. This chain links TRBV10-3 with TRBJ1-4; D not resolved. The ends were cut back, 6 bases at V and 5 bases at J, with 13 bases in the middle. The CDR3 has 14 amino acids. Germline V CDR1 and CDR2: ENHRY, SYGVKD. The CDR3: CAIRGEGQNEKLFF. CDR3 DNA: TGTGCCATCAGGGGAGAGGGCCAAAATGAAAAACTGTTTTTT.

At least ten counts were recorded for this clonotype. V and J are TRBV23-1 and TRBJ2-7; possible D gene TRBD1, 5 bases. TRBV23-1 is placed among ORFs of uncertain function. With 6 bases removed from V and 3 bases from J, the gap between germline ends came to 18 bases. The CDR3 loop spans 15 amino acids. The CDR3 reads CASRARMGRCYEQYF. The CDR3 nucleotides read TGCGCCAGCAGAGCCCGAATGGGGCGATGCTACGAGCAGTACTTC.

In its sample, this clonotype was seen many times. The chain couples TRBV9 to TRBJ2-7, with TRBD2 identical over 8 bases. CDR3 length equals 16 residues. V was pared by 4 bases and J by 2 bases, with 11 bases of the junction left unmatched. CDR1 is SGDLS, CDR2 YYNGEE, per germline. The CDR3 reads CASSFSSGGIPYEQYF. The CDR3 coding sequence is TGTGCCAGCAGCTTCTCCAGCGGGGGTATTCCCTACGAGCAGTACTTC. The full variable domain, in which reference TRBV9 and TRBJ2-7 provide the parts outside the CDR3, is DSGVTQTPKHLITATGQRVTLRCSPRSGDLSVYWYQQSLDQGLQFLIQYYNGEERAKGNILERFSAQQFPDLHSELNLSSLELGDSALYFCASSFSSGGIPYEQYFGPGTRLTVT.

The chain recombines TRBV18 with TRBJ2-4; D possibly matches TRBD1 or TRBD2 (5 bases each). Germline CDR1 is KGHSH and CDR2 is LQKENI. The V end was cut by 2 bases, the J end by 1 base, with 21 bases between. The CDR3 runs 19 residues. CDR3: CASSPTRVPLGAAKNIQYF. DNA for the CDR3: TGTGCCAGCTCACCAACTCGGGTACCTCTCGGGGCGGCCAAAAACATTCAGTACTTC.

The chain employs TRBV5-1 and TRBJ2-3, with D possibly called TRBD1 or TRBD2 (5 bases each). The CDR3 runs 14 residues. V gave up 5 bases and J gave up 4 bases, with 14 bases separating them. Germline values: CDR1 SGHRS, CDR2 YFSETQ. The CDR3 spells CASRKPGSADTQYF. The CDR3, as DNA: TGCGCCAGCAGGAAACCAGGGAGCGCAGATACGCAGTATTTT. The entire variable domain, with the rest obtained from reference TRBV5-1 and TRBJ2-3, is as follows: KAGVTQTPRYLIKTRGQQVTLSCSPISGHRSVSWYQQTPGQGLQFLFEYFSETQRNKGNFPGRFSGRQFSNSRSEMNVSTLELGDSALYLCASRKPGSADTQYFGPGTRLTVL.

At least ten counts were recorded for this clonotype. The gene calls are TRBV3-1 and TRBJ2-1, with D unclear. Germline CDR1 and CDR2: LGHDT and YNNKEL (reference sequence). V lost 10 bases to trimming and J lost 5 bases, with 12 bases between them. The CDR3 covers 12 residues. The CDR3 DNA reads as TGTGCCACCCTGACGAACCACAATGAGCAGTTCTTC. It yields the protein CATLTNHNEQFF.

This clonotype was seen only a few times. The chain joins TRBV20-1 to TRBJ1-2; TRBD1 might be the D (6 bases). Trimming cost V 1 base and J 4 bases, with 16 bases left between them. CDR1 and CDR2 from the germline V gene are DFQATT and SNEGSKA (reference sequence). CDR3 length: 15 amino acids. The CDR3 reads CSARGPQGLGYGYTF. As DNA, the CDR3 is TGCAGTGCTAGAGGCCCACAGGGATTGGGCTATGGCTACACCTTC.

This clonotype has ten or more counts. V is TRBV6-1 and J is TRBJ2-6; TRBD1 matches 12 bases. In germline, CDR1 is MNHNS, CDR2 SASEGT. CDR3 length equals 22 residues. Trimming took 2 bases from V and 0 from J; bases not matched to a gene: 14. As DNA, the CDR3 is TGTGCCAGCAGTGAAATTTATCTCCGGGACAGGGGGCCCCTCTCTGGGGCCAACGTCCTGACTTTC. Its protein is CASSEIYLRDRGPLSGANVLTF.

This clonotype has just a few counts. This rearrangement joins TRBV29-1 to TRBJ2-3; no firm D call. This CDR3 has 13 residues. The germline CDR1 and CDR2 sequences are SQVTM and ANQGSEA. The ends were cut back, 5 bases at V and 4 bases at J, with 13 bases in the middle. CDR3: CSVTTRVSDTQYF. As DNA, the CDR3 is TGCAGCGTTACAACACGAGTGTCAGATACGCAGTATTTT.

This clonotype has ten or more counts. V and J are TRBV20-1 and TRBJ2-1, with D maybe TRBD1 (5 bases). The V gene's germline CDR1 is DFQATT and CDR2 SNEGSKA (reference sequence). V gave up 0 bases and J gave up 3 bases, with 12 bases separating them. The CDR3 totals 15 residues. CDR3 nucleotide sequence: TGCAGTGCTAGAGAATCAACAGGCGGCTACAATGAGCAGTTCTTC. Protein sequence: CSARESTGGYNEQFF.

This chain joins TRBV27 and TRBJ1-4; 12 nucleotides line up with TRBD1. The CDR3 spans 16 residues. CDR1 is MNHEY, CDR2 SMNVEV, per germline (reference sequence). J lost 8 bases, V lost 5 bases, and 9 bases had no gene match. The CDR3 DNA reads TGTGCCAGCAGTCCGGGACAGGGGGCGCTCGGAGAAAAACTGTTTTTT. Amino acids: CASSPGQGALGEKLFF.

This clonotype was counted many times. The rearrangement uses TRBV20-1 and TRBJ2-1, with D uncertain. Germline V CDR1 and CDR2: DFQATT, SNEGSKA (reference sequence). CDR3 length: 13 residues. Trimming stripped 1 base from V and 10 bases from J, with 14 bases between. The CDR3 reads CSARGVSGREQFF. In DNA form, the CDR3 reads TGCAGTGCTAGAGGAGTTTCGGGCCGAGAGCAGTTCTTC.